This paragraph covers one T cell receptor (beta chain) sequence. This entry belongs to a study of cytomegalovirus exposure and HLA in healthy donors. The V and J ends lost 3 bases and 4 bases, in that order; junction bases with no gene match: 8. CDR1 MDHEN and CDR2 SYDVKM come from the germline V gene. This CDR3 contains 15 residues. The PCR employed 60 Vbeta primers together with 13 Jbeta primers. The data were produced by immunoSEQ multiplex PCR, yet TCRdb's version contains in-frame clones alone and is incomplete. The data show some 120,000 clones, less than 80% seen once. This clonotype was sampled from a man aged 25-45 years in good health and CMV-seronegative. This chain joins TRBV28 and TRBJ1-2; 7 bases match TRBD1. The sample was PBMCs. The CDR3 region is CASSFGTVQLYGYTF. DNA for the CDR3: TGTGCCAGCAGTTTTGGGACAGTTCAGCTCTATGGCTACACCTTC.